The following is a T cell receptor beta chain sequence with its context. Participants were aged roughly 18 to 95 years, lived in around 25 US areas, and enrolled virtually. Cohort assignment relied on participant-reported clinical history. Symptom resolution, clearance, or two negative PCRs marked the recovered donors of Cohort 3. Sequencing used immunoSEQ multiplex PCR; TCRdb keeps in-frame clones, though not all of them. The table records about 380,000 clones, approximately 90% of them present only once. This specimen belongs to a study of blood T cell repertoires in COVID-19. On the study more broadly: Spain, Italy and the United States supplied samples that represented acute and convalescent COVID-19.

J lost 12 bases, V lost 4 bases, and 7 bases had no gene match. CDR3 length equals 15 residues. In germline, CDR1 is SGHTA, CDR2 FQGNSA. What was sequenced was PBMCs or T cells enriched from blood (not recorded which). The gene calls are TRBV7-2 and TRBJ2-1; 15 bases fit TRBD2. The TCR was taken from a woman between 18 and 29 years old who had recovered from COVID-19. CDR3 in DNA: TGTGCCAGCAGCTCGAGGACTAGCGGGGGGGCACGGCAGTTCTTC. The encoded protein is CASSSRTSGGARQFF.